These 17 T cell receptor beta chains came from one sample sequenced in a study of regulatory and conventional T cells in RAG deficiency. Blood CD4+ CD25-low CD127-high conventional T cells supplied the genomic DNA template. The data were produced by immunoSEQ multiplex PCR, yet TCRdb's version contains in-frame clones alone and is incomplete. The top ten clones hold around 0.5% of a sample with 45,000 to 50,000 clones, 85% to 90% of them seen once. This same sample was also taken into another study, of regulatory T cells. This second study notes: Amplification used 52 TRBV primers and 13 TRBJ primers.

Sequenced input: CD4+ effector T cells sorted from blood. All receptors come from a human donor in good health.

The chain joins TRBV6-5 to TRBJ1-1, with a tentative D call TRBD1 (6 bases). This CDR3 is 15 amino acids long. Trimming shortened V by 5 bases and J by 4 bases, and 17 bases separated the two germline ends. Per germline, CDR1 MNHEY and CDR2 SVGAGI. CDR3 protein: CASSTMTGRGTEAFF. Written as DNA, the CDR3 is TGTGCCAGCAGTACCATGACAGGACGGGGCACTGAAGCTTTCTTT.

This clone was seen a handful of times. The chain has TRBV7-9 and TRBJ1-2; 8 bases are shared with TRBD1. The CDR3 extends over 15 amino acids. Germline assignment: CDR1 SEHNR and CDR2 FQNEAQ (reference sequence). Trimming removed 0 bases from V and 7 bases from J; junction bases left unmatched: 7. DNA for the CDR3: TGTGCCAGCAGCTTAGCGGACAGGGCGGCGGCTGGCTACACCTTC. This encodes CASSLADRAAAGYTF.

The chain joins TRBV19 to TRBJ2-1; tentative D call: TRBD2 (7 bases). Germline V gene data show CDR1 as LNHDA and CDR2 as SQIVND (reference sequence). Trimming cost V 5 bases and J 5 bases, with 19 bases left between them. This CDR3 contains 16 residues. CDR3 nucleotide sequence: TGTGCCAGTAGTGAACGTGGCGGGAGACAGGACAATGAGCAGTTCTTC. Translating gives CASSERGGRQDNEQFF. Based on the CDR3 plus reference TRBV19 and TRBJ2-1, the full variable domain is DGGITQSPKYLFRKEGQNVTLSCEQNLNHDAMYWYRQDPGQGLRLIYYSQIVNDFQKGDIAEGYSVSREKKESFPLTVTSAQKNPTAFYLCASSERGGRQDNEQFFGPGTRLTVL.

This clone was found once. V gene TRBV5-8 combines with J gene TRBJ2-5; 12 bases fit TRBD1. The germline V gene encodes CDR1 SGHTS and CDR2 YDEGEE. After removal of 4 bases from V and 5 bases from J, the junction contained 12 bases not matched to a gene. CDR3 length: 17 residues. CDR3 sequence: CASSRIRGTGGRETQYF. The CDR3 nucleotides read TGTGCCAGCAGCCGAATTCGGGGGACAGGGGGCAGGGAGACCCAGTACTTC.

CDR3 bases: TGTGCCTGGAACCGACCGGCGAACTCCTACGAGCAGTACTTC. Translation: CAWNRPANSYEQYF. V usage is TRBV30 and J usage is TRBJ2-7; D is uncertain. The CDR3 spans 14 residues. Trimming took off 4 bases at V and 0 bases at J, with 13 bases between the two ends. The germline gives CDR1 GTSNPN, CDR2 SVGIG (reference sequence).

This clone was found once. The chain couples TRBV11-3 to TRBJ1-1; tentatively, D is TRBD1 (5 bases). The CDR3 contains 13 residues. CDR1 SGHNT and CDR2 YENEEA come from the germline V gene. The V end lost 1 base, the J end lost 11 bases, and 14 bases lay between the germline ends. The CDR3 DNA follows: TGTGCCAGCAGCTTAGGAGGGGTTGGGAACGCTTTCTTT. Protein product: CASSLGGVGNAFF. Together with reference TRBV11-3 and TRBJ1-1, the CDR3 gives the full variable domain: EAGVVQSPRYKIIEKKQPVAFWCNPISGHNTLYWYLQNLGQGPELLIRYENEEAVDDSQLPKDRFSAERLKGVDSTLKIQPAELGDSAVYLCASSLGGVGNAFFGQGTRLTVV.

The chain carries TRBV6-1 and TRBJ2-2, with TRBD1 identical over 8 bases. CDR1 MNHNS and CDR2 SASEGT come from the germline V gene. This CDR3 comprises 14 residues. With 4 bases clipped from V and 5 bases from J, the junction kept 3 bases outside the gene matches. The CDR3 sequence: CASSGTGRTGELFF. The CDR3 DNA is TGTGCCAGCAGTGGGACAGGGCGAACCGGGGAGCTGTTTTTT.

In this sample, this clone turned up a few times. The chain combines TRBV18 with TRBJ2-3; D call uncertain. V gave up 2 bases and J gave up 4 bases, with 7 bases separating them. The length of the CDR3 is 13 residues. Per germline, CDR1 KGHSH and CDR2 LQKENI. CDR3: CASSPEVADTQYF. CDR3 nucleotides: TGTGCCAGCTCACCAGAAGTTGCAGATACGCAGTATTTT.

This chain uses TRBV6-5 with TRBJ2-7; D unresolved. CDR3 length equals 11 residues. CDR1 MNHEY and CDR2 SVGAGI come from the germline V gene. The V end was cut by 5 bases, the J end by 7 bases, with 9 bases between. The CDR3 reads CASSTGSEQYF. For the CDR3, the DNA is TGTGCCAGCAGTACCGGATCGGAGCAGTACTTC.

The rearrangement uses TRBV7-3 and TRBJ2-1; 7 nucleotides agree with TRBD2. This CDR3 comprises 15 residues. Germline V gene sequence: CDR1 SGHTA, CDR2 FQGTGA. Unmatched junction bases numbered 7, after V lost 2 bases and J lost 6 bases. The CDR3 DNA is TGTGCCAGCAGCTTAGGAGGGAGGGCTCGCAATGAGCAGTTCTTC. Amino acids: CASSLGGRARNEQFF. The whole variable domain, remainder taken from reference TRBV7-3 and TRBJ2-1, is GAGVSQTPSNKVTEKGKYVELRCDPISGHTALYWYRQSLGQGPEFLIYFQGTGAADDSGLPNDRFFAVRPEGSVSTLKIQRTERGDSAVYLCASSLGGRARNEQFFGPGTRLTVL.

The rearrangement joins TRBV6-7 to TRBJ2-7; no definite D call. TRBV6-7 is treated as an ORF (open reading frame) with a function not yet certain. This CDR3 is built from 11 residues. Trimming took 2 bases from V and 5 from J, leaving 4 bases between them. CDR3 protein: CASSYPHEQYF. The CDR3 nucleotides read TGTGCCAGCAGTTACCCCCACGAGCAGTACTTC.

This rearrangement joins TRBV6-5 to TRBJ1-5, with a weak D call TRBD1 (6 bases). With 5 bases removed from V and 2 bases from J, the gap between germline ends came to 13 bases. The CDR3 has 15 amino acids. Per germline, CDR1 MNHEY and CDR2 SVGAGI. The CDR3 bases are TGTGCCAGCAGTGGAGGTAACAGGGGCAATCAGCCCCAGCATTTT. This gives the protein CASSGGNRGNQPQHF.

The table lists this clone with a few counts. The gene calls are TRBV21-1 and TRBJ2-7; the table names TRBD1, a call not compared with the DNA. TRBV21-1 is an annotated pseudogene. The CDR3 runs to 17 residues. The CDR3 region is CASSTLLGRTGDYEQYF. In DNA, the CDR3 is TGTGCCAGCAGCACCCTACTAGGTCGGACAGGAGACTACGAGCAGTACTTC.

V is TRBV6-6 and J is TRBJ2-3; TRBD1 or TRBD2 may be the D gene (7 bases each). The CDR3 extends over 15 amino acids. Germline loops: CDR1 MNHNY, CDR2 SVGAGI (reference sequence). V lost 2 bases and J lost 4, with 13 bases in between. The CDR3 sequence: CASSYGRGLSDTQYF. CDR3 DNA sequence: TGTGCCAGCAGTTACGGGAGGGGGCTTTCAGATACGCAGTATTTT.

This chain's CDR3 is CASSLGPPGDNSPLHF. DNA of the CDR3: TGCGCCAGCAGCTTGGGCCCACCGGGGGATAATTCACCCCTCCACTTT. The chain uses TRBV5-1 and TRBJ1-6, with D tentatively TRBD1 (5 bases). Deletions cut 0 bases from V and 5 bases from J, with 12 bases between. Per germline, CDR1 SGHRS and CDR2 YFSETQ. CDR3 size: 16 residues. Full variable domain (outside the CDR3, taken from reference TRBV5-1 and TRBJ1-6): KAGVTQTPRYLIKTRGQQVTLSCSPISGHRSVSWYQQTPGQGLQFLFEYFSETQRNKGNFPGRFSGRQFSNSRSEMNVSTLELGDSALYLCASSLGPPGDNSPLHFGNGTRLTVT.

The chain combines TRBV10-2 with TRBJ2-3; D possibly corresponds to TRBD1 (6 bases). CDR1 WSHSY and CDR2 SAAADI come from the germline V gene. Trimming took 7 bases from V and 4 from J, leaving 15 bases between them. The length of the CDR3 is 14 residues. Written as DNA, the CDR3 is TGCGCCAGCATGGGGATGGGGGCGGCAGATACGCAGTATTTT. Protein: CASMGMGAADTQYF.

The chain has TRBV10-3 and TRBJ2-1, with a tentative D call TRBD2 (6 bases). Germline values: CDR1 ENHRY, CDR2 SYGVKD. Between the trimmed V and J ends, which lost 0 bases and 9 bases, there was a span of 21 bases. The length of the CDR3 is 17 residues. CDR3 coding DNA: TGTGCCATCAGTGAGTCGATGGGGGGAGCGCAAAAAAGTGAGCAGTTCTTC. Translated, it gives CAISESMGGAQKSEQFF.